This TCR beta chain stems from a study of blood T cell repertoires in COVID-19. Study in general: From T cells, B-cell-depleted T cells, or PBMCs came the material, which was cDNA or gDNA.

As handled by the study authors: Reference gene primer amplification gave nucleated cell count estimates. The assay was immunoSEQ multiplex PCR, and TCRdb's table has in-frame clones only and misses some. V, J and clone size were drawn from that table, and D and trimming were deduced from the DNA. The data hold tens of thousands of clones, with approximately 92% observed a single time. Germline assignment: CDR1 LGHNT and CDR2 FRNRAP. Trimming left V 6 bases short and J 2 bases short, with 13 bases between. CDR3 length: 14 residues. The chain links TRBV12-5 to TRBJ2-5; D may be TRBD1 (6 bases). The sequence derives from a woman of 80 years or more with acute or convalescent COVID-19. Sequencing was performed on peripheral blood. CDR3 amino acids: CASGRTGKQETQYF. In DNA form, the CDR3 reads TGTGCTAGTGGCCGTACAGGGAAACAAGAGACCCAGTACTTC.